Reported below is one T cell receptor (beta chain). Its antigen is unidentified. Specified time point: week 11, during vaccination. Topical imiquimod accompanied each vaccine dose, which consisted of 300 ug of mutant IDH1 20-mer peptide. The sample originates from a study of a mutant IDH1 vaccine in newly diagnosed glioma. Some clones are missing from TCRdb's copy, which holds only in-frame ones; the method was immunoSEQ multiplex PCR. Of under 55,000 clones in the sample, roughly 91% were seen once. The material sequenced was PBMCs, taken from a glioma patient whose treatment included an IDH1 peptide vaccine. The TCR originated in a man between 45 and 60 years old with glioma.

The CDR3 protein is CASSSQGGNYGYTF. The CDR3 nucleotides are TGCGCCAGCAGCTCCCAAGGGGGGAACTATGGCTACACCTTC. The chain is built from TRBV5-1 and TRBJ1-2; tentatively, D is TRBD1 (6 bases). V gave up 3 bases and J gave up 2 bases, with 11 bases separating them. The CDR3 is 14 residues long. In germline, CDR1 is SGHRS, CDR2 YFSETQ.